This T cell receptor (beta chain) derives from a study of blood T cell repertoires in COVID-19. Study-level information: Acute-phase and convalescent COVID-19 samples originated in the United States, Italy and Spain.

Everyone who took part was roughly 18 to 90 years old, and they came from fewer than 25 US areas. The CDR3 length is 16 residues. Germline V gives CDR1 KGHSH, CDR2 LQKENI. The trim removed 3 bases at V and 4 bases at J, leaving 7 bases unmatched. The repertoire was sequenced with immunoSEQ multiplex PCR; TCRdb's copy has only in-frame clones and lacks some. The sample lists 200,000 to 300,000 clones; just under 90% were seen once. The rearrangement uses TRBV18 and TRBJ1-3; 9 bases line up with TRBD1. This TCR was sampled from a man aged 50 or older who had been exposed to COVID-19. Sequencing was done on a sample of PBMCs or T cells enriched from blood (not recorded which). This CDR3 reads CASSPRLQGAGNTIYF. CDR3 nucleotides: TGTGCCAGCTCACCGCGATTACAGGGGGCCGGAAACACCATATATTTT.